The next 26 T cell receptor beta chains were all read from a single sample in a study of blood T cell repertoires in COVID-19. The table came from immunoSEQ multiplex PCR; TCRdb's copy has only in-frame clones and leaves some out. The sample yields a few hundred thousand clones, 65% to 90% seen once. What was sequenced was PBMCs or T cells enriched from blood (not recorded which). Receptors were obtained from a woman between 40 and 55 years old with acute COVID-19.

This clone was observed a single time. CDR3 residues: CAIREDRGLRNQPQHF. CDR3 bases: TGTGCCATCAGGGAAGACAGGGGGCTACGCAATCAGCCCCAGCATTTT. V gene TRBV10-3 combines with J gene TRBJ1-5; 10 nucleotides agree with TRBD1. There are 16 residues in the CDR3. J lost 2 bases, V lost 6 bases, and 7 bases had no gene match. CDR1 is ENHRY and CDR2 is SYGVKD in the germline V gene.

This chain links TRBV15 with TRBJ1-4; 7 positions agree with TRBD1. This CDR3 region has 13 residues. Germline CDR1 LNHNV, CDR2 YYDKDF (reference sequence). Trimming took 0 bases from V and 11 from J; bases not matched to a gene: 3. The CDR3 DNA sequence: TGTGCCACCAGCAGAGACCAACAGGGGAAACTGTTTTTT. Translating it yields CATSRDQQGKLFF.

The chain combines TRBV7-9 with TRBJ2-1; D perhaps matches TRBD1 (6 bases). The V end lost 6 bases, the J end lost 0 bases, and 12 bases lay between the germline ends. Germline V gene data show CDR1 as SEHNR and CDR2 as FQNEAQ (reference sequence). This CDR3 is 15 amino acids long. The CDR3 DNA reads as TGTGCCAGCAGTACAGGGCACACCTCCTACAATGAGCAGTTCTTC. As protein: CASSTGHTSYNEQFF.

The CDR3 coding sequence is TGCAGCGTTGAAGATCTTTGGAAAGCAGGAATGAACACTGAAGCTTTCTTT. Translated, it gives CSVEDLWKAGMNTEAFF. This chain uses TRBV29-1 with TRBJ1-1; no reliable D call. The germline V gene encodes CDR1 SQVTM and CDR2 ANQGSEA. The CDR3 loop spans 17 amino acids. With 0 bases removed from V and 0 bases from J, the gap between germline ends came to 17 bases.

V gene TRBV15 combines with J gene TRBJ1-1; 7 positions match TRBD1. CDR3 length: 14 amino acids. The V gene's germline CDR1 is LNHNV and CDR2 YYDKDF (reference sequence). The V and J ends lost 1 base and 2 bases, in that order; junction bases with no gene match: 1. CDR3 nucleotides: TGTGCCACCAGCAGAGGACAGGGCAACACTGAAGCTTTCTTT. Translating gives CATSRGQGNTEAFF.

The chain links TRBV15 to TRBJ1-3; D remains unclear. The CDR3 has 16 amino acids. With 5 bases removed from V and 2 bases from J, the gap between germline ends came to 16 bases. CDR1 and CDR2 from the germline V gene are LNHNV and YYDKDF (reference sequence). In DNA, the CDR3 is TGTGCCACCAGCCGCTTCGGGTCGATACCTGGAAACACCATATATTTT. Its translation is CATSRFGSIPGNTIYF.

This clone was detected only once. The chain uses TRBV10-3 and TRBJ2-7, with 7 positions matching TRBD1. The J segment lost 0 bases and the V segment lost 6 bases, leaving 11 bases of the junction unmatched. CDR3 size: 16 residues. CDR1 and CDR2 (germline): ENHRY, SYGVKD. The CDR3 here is CAIRGILGGDSYEQYF. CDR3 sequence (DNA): TGTGCCATCAGGGGTATCTTAGGGGGCGACTCCTACGAGCAGTACTTC.

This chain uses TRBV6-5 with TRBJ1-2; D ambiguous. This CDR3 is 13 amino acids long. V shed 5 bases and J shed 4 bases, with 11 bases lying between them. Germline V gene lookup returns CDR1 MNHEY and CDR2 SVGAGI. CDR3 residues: CASSLTAGYGYTF. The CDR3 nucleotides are TGTGCCAGCAGTCTCACCGCGGGCTATGGCTACACCTTC.

The CDR3 DNA is TGCGCCAGCAGCCCAAAACCCGGACTAGCGGGAGGCCGGGGCAATGAGCAGTTCTTC. Translating it yields CASSPKPGLAGGRGNEQFF. The chain combines TRBV4-3 with TRBJ2-1; 14 nucleotides match TRBD2. V dropped 4 bases and J dropped 6; count of bases not matched to a gene: 14. The CDR3 length is 19 residues. CDR1 and CDR2 (germline): LGHNA, YSLEER.

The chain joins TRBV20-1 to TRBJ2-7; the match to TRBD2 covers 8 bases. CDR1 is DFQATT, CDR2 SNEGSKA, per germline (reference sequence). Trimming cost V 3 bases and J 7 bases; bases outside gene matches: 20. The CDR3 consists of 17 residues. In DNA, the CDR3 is TGCAGTGCTAGTTTGGCCTCCTTTCGGGTAGCGGGAAATGAGCAGTACTTC. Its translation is CSASLASFRVAGNEQYF.

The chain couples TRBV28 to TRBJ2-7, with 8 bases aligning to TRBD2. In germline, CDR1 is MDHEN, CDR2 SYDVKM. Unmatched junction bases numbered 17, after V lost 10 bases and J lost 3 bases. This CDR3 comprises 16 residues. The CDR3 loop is CAITLLRGSGSYEQYF. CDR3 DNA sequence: TGTGCCATCACCCTGCTCCGGGGGAGCGGGAGCTACGAGCAGTACTTC.

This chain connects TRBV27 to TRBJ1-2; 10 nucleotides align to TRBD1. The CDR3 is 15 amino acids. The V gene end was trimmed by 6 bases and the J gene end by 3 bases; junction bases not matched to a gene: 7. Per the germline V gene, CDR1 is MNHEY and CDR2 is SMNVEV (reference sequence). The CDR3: CASSFSGTGDYGYTF. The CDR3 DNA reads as TGTGCCAGCAGCTTCTCCGGGACAGGGGACTATGGCTACACCTTC.

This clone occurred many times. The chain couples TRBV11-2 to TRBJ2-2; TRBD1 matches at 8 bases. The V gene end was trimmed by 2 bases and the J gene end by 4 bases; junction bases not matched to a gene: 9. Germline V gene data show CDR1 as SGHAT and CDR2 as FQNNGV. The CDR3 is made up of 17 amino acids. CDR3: CASSLIRGQGVTGELFF. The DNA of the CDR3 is TGTGCCAGCAGCTTAATAAGAGGACAGGGTGTCACCGGGGAGCTGTTTTTT.

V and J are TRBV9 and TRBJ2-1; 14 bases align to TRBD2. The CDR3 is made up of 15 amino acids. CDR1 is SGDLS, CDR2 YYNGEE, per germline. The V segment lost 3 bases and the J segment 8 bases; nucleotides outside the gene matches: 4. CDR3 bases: TGTGCCAGCAGCGCAGGGACTAGCGGGAGTGATGAGCAGTTCTTC. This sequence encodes CASSAGTSGSDEQFF.

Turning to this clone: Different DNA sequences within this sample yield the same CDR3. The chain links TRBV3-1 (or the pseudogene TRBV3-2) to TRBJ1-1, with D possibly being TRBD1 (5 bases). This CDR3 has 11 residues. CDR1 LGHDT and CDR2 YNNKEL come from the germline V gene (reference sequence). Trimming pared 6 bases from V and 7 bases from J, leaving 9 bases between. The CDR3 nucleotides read TGTGCCAGCAGGGGGGGGAGTGAAGCTTTCTTT. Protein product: CASRGGSEAFF.

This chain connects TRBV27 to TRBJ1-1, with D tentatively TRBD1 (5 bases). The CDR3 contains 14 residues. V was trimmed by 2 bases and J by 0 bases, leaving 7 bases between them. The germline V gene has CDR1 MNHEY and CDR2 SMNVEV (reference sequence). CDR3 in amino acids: CASSLNRMNTEAFF. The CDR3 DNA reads TGTGCCAGCAGTTTAAACAGGATGAACACTGAAGCTTTCTTT.

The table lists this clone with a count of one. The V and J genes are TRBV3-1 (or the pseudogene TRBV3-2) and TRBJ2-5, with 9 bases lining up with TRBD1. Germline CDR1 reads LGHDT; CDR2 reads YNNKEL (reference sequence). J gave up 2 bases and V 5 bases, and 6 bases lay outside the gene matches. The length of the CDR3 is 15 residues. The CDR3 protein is CASSTGQGPQETQYF. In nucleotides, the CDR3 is TGTGCCAGCAGCACGGGACAGGGCCCTCAAGAGACCCAGTACTTC.

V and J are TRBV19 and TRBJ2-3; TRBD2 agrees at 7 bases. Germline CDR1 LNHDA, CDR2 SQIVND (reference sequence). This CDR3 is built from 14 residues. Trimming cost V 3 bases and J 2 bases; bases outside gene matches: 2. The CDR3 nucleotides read TGTGCCAGTAGTATTGGGAGGGCCACAGATACGCAGTATTTT. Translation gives CASSIGRATDTQYF.

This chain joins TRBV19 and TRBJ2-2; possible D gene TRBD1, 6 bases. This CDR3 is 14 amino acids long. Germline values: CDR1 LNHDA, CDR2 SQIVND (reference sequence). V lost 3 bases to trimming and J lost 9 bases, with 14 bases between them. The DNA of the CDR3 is TGTGCCAGTAGTATGGACAGAACCCGCCGGGAGCTGTTTTTT. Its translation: CASSMDRTRRELFF.

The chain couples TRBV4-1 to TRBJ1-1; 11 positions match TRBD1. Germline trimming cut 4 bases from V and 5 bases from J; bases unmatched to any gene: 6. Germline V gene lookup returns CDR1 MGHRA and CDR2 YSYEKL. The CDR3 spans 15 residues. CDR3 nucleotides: TGCGCCAGCAGCCGAGGACAGGGGGCAAAAACTGAAGCTTTCTTT. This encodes CASSRGQGAKTEAFF.

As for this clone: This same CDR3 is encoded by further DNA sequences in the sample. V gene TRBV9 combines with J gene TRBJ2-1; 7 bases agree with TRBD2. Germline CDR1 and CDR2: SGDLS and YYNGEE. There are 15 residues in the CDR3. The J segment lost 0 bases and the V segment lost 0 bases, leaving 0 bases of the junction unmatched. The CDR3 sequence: CASSVGTSSYNEQFF. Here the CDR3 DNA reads TGTGCCAGCAGCGTAGGGACTAGCTCCTACAATGAGCAGTTCTTC. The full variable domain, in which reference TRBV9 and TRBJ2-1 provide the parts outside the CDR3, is DSGVTQTPKHLITATGQRVTLRCSPRSGDLSVYWYQQSLDQGLQFLIQYYNGEERAKGNILERFSAQQFPDLHSELNLSSLELGDSALYFCASSVGTSSYNEQFFGPGTRLTVL.

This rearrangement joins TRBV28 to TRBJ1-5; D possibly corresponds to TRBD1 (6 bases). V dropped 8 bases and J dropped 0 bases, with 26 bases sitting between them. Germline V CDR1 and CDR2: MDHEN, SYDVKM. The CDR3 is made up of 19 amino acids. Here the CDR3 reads CASGSSSISWGRSNQPQHF. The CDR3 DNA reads TGTGCCAGCGGCTCCTCATCGATATCCTGGGGGCGTAGCAATCAGCCCCAGCATTTT. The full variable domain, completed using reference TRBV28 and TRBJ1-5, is DVKVTQSSRYLVKRTGEKVFLECVQDMDHENMFWYRQDPGLGLRLIYFSYDVKMKEKGDIPEGYSVSREKKERFSLILESASTNQTSMYLCASGSSSISWGRSNQPQHFGDGTRLSIL.

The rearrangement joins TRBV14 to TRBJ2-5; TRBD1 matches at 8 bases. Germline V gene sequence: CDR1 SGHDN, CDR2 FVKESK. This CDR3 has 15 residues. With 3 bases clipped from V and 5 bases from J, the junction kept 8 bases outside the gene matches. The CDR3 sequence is CASSHRTGRRETQYF. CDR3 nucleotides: TGTGCCAGCAGCCATAGGACAGGGCGTCGGGAGACCCAGTACTTC.

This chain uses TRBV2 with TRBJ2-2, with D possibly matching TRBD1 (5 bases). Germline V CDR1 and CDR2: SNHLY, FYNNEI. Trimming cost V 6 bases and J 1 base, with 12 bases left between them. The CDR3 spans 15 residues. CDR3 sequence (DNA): TGTGCCAGCAGCCGCGACAGCTGGAACACCGGGGAGCTGTTTTTT. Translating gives CASSRDSWNTGELFF.

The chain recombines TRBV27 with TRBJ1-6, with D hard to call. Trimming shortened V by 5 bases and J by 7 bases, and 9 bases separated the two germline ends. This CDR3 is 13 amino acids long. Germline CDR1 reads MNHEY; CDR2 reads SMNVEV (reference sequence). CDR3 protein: CASSPTLNSPLHF. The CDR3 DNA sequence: TGTGCCAGCAGTCCAACCCTAAATTCACCCCTCCACTTT.

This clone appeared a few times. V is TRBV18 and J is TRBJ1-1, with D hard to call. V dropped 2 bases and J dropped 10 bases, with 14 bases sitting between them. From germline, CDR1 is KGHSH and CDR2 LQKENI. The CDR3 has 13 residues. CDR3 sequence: CASSPIGTEGAFF. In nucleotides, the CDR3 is TGTGCCAGCTCACCAATTGGTACAGAGGGAGCTTTCTTT.